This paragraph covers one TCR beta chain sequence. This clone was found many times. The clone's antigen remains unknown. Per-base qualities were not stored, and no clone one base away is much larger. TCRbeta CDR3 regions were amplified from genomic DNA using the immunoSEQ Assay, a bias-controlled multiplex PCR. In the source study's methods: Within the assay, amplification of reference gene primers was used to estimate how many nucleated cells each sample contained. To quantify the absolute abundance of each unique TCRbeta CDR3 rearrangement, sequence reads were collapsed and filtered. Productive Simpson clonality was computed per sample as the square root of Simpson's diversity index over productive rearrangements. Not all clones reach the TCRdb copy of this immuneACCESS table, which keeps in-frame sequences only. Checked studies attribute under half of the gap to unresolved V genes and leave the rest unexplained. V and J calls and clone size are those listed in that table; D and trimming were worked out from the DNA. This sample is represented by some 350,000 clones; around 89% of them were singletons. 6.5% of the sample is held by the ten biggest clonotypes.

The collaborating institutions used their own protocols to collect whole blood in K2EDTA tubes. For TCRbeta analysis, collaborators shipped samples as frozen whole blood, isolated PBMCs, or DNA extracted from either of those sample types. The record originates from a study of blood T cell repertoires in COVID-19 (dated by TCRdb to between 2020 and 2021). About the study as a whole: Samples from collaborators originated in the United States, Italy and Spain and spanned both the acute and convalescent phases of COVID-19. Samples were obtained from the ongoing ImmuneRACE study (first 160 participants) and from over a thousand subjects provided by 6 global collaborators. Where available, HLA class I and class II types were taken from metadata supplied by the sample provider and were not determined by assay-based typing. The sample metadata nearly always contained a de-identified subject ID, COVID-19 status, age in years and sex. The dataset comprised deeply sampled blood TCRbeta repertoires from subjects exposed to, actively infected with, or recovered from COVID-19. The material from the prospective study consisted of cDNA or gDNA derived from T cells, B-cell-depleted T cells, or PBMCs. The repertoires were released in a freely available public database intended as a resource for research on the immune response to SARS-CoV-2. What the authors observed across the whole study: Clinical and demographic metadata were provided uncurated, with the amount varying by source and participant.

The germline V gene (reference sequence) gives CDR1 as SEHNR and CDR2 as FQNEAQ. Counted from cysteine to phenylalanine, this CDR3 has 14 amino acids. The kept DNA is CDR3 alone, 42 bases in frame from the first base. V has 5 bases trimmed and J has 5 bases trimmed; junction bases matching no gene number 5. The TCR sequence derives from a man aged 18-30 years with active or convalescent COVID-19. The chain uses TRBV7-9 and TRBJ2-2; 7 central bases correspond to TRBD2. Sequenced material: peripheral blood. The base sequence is TGTGCCAGCAGCACTAGCGTTGGAACCGGGGAGCTGTTTTTT. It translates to CASSTSVGTGELFF.